This T cell receptor beta chain was captured by sequencing in a study of Ad26.COV2.S vaccination and SARS-CoV-2 variants. Documented treatment: 15 to 20 received Ad26.COV2.S at low or high dose, single or two shots; several received placebo; per-sample allocation not given. Each sample was drawn 63 days after the first injection (of vaccine or placebo). Participants' vaccine, an Ad26 vector, delivered Wuhan-strain SARS-CoV-2 spike. As for this clone: The antigen is not known.

Findings and caveats of the study: Overall T cell responses may have been underestimated by the analyses of TCR breadth and depth. Vaccine and placebo recipients had comparable breadth of non-spike TCRs.

Using immunoSEQ multiplex PCR, the repertoire was profiled, and TCRdb retains in-frame clones only, with some absent. Of hundreds of thousands of clones listed, more than 75% are singletons. The CDR3 totals 12 residues. CDR1 is GTSNPN, CDR2 SVGIG, per germline (reference sequence). Between the trimmed V and J ends, which lost 2 bases and 3 bases, there was a span of 7 bases. This clonotype originated in a person between 18 and 60 years old who received the Ad26.COV2.S COVID-19 vaccine or a placebo. The specimen comprised peripheral blood, sampled in a trial of Ad26.COV2.S vaccine versus placebo. J is TRBJ1-1 and V is TRBV30; D ambiguous. CDR3 in amino acids: CAWSPDYTEAFF. The CDR3 nucleotides are TGTGCCTGGAGTCCGGATTACACTGAAGCTTTCTTT.